The clone carrying this T cell receptor beta chain appeared many times. Antigen: not known. PBMCs were obtained from approximately 10 ml fresh peripheral blood. CDR1 and CDR2 from the germline V gene are SGDLS and YYNGEE. The CDR3 loop spans 15 amino acids. V was trimmed by 4 bases and J by 0 bases, leaving 12 bases between them. This sample was included in a study of T cells in Graves' hyperthyroidism and ophthalmopathy. Amplified TCR beta CDR3 regions came from RNA transcripts. The TCR CDR3 was amplified in a first-round RT-PCR using the HTBI primer set. TCRdb analysed the multiplex PCR reads with MiXCR anew, one entry per CDR3 protein. The sample lists some 380,000 distinct CDR3 sequences, less than 15% occurring once. Findings of the study overall: Using 13 V-J features, a model discriminated ophthalmopathy from stable hyperthyroidism.

The origin of this receptor is a man under 40 with Graves' hyperthyroidism that later progressed to Graves' ophthalmopathy. The chain combines TRBV9 with TRBJ2-3; D is ambiguous. The material sequenced was blood. The CDR3 bases are TGTGCCAGCAGCCAGGACCCCAAGAGCACAGATACGCAGTATTTT. As protein: CASSQDPKSTDTQYF.